Listed below are T cell receptor beta chains from one sample, sequenced in a study of blood T cell repertoires in COVID-19. TCRdb's table, derived via immunoSEQ multiplex PCR, lists solely in-frame clones and lacks some. This table has 220,000 or so clones, around four fifths appearing once. Input material: peripheral blood. These receptors all stem from a woman in her fifties or sixties who had recovered from COVID-19. Each CDR3 is given with its conserved first and last residue. The order of the fields is clone size, D gene, J gene, V gene, CDR3 protein, CDR3 DNA. The D gene is left open where the match is weak. Clone size is given for some rows only: seen once, a few or many times, or a class if the clone is expanded.

NA	TRBD1	TRBJ2-7	TRBV27	CASSGPTGGTSYEQYF	TGTGCCAGCAGTGGACCGACAGGGGGCACGTCCTACGAGCAGTACTTC
NA	TRBD2	TRBJ2-3	TRBV7-8	CASSLVASGGTSTDTQYF	TGTGCCAGCAGCTTAGTGGCTAGCGGGGGGACCAGCACAGATACGCAGTATTTT
NA	TRBD1	TRBJ2-1	TRBV2	CASSPDRGDNEQFF	TGTGCCAGCAGCCCCGACAGGGGGGACAATGAGCAGTTCTTC
NA	NA	TRBJ2-2	TRBV18	CASSPKLATTGELFF	TGTGCCAGCTCACCAAAGCTAGCGACCACCGGGGAGCTGTTTTTT
NA	NA	TRBJ2-6	TRBV3-1/TRBV3-2	CASSDFTGANVLTF	TGTGCCAGCAGCGACTTCACTGGGGCCAACGTCCTGACTTTC
NA	NA	TRBJ2-7	TRBV21-1	CASSKGPAAGGYEQYF	TGTGCCAGCAGCAAGGGGCCCGCAGCGGGGGGTTACGAGCAGTACTTC
NA	NA	TRBJ1-3	TRBV27	CASAELPLSGNTIYF	TGTGCCAGCGCCGAGTTACCACTCTCTGGAAACACCATATATTTT
NA	TRBD1	TRBJ2-5	TRBV4-1	CASSATTGGGETQYF	TGCGCCAGCAGCGCCACAACAGGGGGAGGCGAGACCCAGTACTTC
once	TRBD2	TRBJ2-3	TRBV5-1	CASSRSGGASGDTQYF	TGCGCCAGCAGCCGTAGCGGGGGGGCCTCTGGAGATACGCAGTATTTT
NA	NA	TRBJ2-7	TRBV18	CASSPGDSSGYEQYF	TGTGCCAGCTCACCCGGGGACTCTTCAGGCTACGAGCAGTACTTC
NA	NA	TRBJ1-6	TRBV14	CASSLGLDNSPLHF	TGTGCCAGCAGCCTGGGACTCGATAATTCACCCCTCCACTTT
NA	TRBD2	TRBJ2-5	TRBV11-3	CASSRGLAGVQETQYF	TGTGCCAGCAGCCGCGGACTAGCGGGGGTCCAAGAGACCCAGTACTTC
NA	TRBD1	TRBJ2-5	TRBV6-6	CAIRDSPQETQYF	TGTGCCATCAGGGACAGCCCTCAAGAGACCCAGTACTTC
NA	NA	TRBJ1-3	TRBV12-5	CASGLVRSPSGNTIYF	TGTGCTAGTGGTTTGGTACGGTCTCCCTCTGGAAACACCATATATTTT
few	TRBD2	TRBJ2-2	TRBV11-3	CASRAGGNTGELFF	TGTGCCAGCAGAGCGGGGGGGAACACCGGGGAGCTGTTTTTT
NA	NA	TRBJ1-3	TRBV25-1	CASSESGTAGNTIYF	TGTGCCAGCAGTGAATCCGGGACTGCTGGAAACACCATATATTTT
few	NA	TRBJ1-3	TRBV7-9	CASSLRRGNTIYF	TGTGCCAGCAGCTTGCGCAGGGGAAACACCATATATTTT
NA	NA	TRBJ2-2	TRBV19	CASSIGGNTGELFF	TGTGCCAGTAGTATAGGCGGGAACACCGGGGAGCTGTTTTTT
NA	NA	TRBJ1-1	TRBV5-1	CASSLSGTVMNTEAFF	TGCGCCAGCAGCCTAAGCGGGACGGTCATGAACACTGAAGCTTTCTTT
NA	NA	TRBJ1-1	TRBV7-2	CASSLGQNTEAFF	TGTGCCAGCAGCTTAGGGCAGAACACTGAAGCTTTCTTT
NA	NA	TRBJ2-1	TRBV7-9	CASIWGGLGEQFF	TGTGCCAGCATCTGGGGGGGCCTTGGCGAGCAGTTCTTC
NA	NA	TRBJ2-5	TRBV15	CATSRDRETQYF	TGTGCCACCAGCAGAGATCGGGAGACCCAGTACTTC
NA	NA	TRBJ2-3	TRBV7-3	CASREGAADTQYF	TGTGCCAGCCGGGAGGGGGCTGCAGATACGCAGTATTTT
NA	TRBD2	TRBJ2-3	TRBV2	CASSKTLAGGSTDTQYF	TGTGCCAGCAGTAAAACCCTAGCGGGGGGGAGCACAGATACGCAGTATTTT
NA	TRBD2	TRBJ2-1	TRBV2	CASSDDRRGGYNEQFF	TGTGCCAGCAGTGACGACCGGCGGGGGGGCTACAATGAGCAGTTCTTC
NA	NA	TRBJ2-7	TRBV18	CASSPQGNYEQYF	TGTGCCAGCTCTCCCCAGGGAAACTACGAGCAGTACTTC
NA	NA	TRBJ1-2	TRBV5-1	CASSLEGTTNYGYTF	TGCGCCAGCAGCTTGGAAGGGACAACTAACTATGGCTACACCTTC
NA	TRBD1	TRBJ1-2	TRBV4-2	CASSQGQGAYYGYTF	TGTGCCAGCAGCCAAGGGCAGGGGGCGTACTATGGCTACACCTTC
NA	NA	TRBJ2-1	TRBV29-1	CSVAWTVDEQFF	TGCAGCGTGGCCTGGACTGTCGATGAGCAGTTCTTC
NA	NA	TRBJ1-1	TRBV12-3/TRBV12-4	CASRNPGFTEAFF	TGTGCCAGCCGGAACCCAGGGTTCACTGAAGCTTTCTTT
NA	TRBD1	TRBJ1-1	TRBV14	CASSPEGQGNSEAFF	TGTGCCAGCAGCCCCGAGGGACAGGGGAACTCTGAAGCTTTCTTT
NA	TRBD1	TRBJ2-7	TRBV4-2	CASSPGTVTYEQYF	TGTGCCAGCAGCCCCGGGACAGTTACCTACGAGCAGTACTTC
few	TRBD1	TRBJ1-1	TRBV29-1	CSVSGTGVTEAFF	TGCAGCGTCTCCGGGACAGGGGTCACTGAAGCTTTCTTT
NA	TRBD1	TRBJ1-3	TRBV9	CASSVWTGVPADTIYF	TGTGCCAGCAGCGTATGGACAGGGGTCCCGGCTGACACCATATATTTT
once	NA	TRBJ1-1	TRBV18	CASSLIGQPNTEAFF	TGTGCCAGCTCCCTAATCGGACAGCCAAACACTGAAGCTTTCTTT
NA	TRBD1	TRBJ2-7	TRBV6-5	CASRAGTDYEQYF	TGTGCCAGCAGGGCCGGGACAGACTACGAGCAGTACTTC
NA	NA	TRBJ2-3	TRBV6-2/TRBV6-3	CASSYQTRPSTDTQYF	TGTGCCAGCAGTTACCAGACTCGCCCCAGCACAGATACGCAGTATTTT
NA	TRBD1	TRBJ2-7	TRBV9	CASSVGQGAYEQYF	TGTGCCAGCAGCGTTGGACAGGGGGCTTACGAGCAGTACTTC
NA	NA	TRBJ1-1	TRBV9	CASSVVLNTEAFF	TGTGCCAGCAGCGTAGTATTGAACACTGAAGCTTTCTTT
NA	NA	TRBJ2-3	TRBV6-2/TRBV6-3	CASSLTRGTDTQYF	TGTGCCAGCAGTTTAACTAGGGGGACAGATACGCAGTATTTT